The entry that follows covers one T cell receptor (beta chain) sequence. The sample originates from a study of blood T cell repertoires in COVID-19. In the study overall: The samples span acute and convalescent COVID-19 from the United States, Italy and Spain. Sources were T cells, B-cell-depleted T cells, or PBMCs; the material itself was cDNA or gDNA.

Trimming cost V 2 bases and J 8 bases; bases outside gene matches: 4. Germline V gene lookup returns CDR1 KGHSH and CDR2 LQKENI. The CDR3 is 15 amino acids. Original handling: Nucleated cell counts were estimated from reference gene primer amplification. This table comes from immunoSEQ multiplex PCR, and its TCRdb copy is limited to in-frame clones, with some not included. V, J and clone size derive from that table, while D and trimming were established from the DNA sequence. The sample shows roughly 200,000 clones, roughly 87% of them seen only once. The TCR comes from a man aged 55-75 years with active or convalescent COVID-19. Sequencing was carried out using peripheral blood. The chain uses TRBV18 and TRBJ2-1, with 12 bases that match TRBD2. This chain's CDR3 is CASSPSGTSGHEQFF. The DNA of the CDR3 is TGTGCCAGCTCACCATCCGGGACTAGCGGGCATGAGCAGTTCTTC.